Below, 28 T cell receptor beta chains from the same sample are listed, as sequenced in a study of blood T cell repertoires in COVID-19. TCRdb's copy holds only in-frame clones and misses some; the assay was immunoSEQ multiplex PCR. The sample shows 300,000 to 450,000 clones, roughly 87% of them seen only once. Sequencing was carried out using PBMCs or T cells enriched from blood (not recorded which). Receptors originate from a woman aged 25-40 years who had recovered from COVID-19.

This chain uses TRBV19 with TRBJ2-5, with D hard to call. CDR3 length equals 14 residues. V lost 6 bases and J lost 4, with 15 bases in between. Germline V gene sequence: CDR1 LNHDA, CDR2 SQIVND (reference sequence). CDR3 in amino acids: CASSVASASETQYF. CDR3 coding DNA: TGTGCCAGTAGCGTGGCTAGTGCCTCAGAGACCCAGTACTTC.

This clone appeared a few times. In DNA, the CDR3 is TGTGCCAGCAGTCGAACAGGGGTCGGTGCTTACAATGATGAGCAGTTCTTC. Translated, it gives CASSRTGVGAYNDEQFF. The chain employs TRBV6-6 and TRBJ2-1, with 7 bases that match TRBD1. V lost 5 bases to trimming and J lost 8 bases; unmatched junction nucleotides: 18. The CDR3 contains 17 residues. The germline gives CDR1 MNHNY, CDR2 SVGAGI (reference sequence).

V gene TRBV10-2 combines with J gene TRBJ2-5; D is undetermined. Trimming stripped 6 bases from V and 2 bases from J, with 7 bases between. This CDR3 region has 12 residues. Germline CDR1 WSHSY, CDR2 SAAADI. DNA of the CDR3: TGCGCCAGCAGCATGACTCAAGAGACCCAGTACTTC. Translated, it gives CASSMTQETQYF.

The V call is TRBV5-5, the J call TRBJ1-2; TRBD1 aligns across 9 bases. V lost 4 bases, J lost 5 bases, and 6 bases stayed unmatched. CDR3 length: 14 residues. The germline gives CDR1 SGHKS, CDR2 YYEKEE (reference sequence). For the CDR3, the DNA is TGTGCCAGCAGCCTTCGGACAGGGGAATATGGCTACACCTTC. Encoded protein: CASSLRTGEYGYTF.

The chain joins TRBV7-9 to TRBJ1-3; tentative D call: TRBD1 (6 bases). Germline values: CDR1 SEHNR, CDR2 FQNEAQ (reference sequence). The ends were cut back, 1 base at V and 4 bases at J, with 11 bases in the middle. This CDR3 is 15 amino acids long. The CDR3 region has the DNA TGTGCCAGCAGCTTAGGTGCAGGGGCAGGAAACACCATATATTTT. Protein product: CASSLGAGAGNTIYF. The entire variable domain, with the rest obtained from reference TRBV7-9 and TRBJ1-3, is as follows: DTGVSQNPRHKITKRGQNVTFRCDPISEHNRLYWYRQTLGQGPEFLTYFQNEAQLEKSRLLSDRFSAERPKGSFSTLEIQRTEQGDSAMYLCASSLGAGAGNTIYFGEGSWLTVV.

A single count supports this clone. This chain links TRBV28 with TRBJ1-2; 10 nucleotides agree with TRBD1. CDR1 and CDR2 (germline): MDHEN, SYDVKM. This CDR3 has 14 amino acids. Trimming cost V 5 bases and J 6 bases; bases outside gene matches: 6. This CDR3 is CASSGPGTGDGYTF. CDR3 nucleotides: TGTGCCAGCAGTGGACCCGGGACAGGGGATGGCTACACCTTC.

The rearrangement links TRBV6-2 or TRBV6-3 to TRBJ2-3; 8 positions match TRBD2. This CDR3 spans 16 amino acids. Germline loops: CDR1 MNHEY, CDR2 SVGEGT. Trimming removed 7 bases from V and 2 bases from J; junction bases left unmatched: 11. CDR3 protein: CASTPWGGGSTDTQYF. CDR3 sequence (DNA): TGTGCCAGCACCCCATGGGGCGGGGGGTCCACAGATACGCAGTATTTT.

This chain uses TRBV4-2 with TRBJ2-3, with a weak D call TRBD2 (6 bases). Germline V lookup: CDR1 LGHNA, CDR2 YNFKEQ. The CDR3 runs to 17 residues. With 0 bases removed from V and 0 bases from J, the gap between germline ends came to 13 bases. CDR3 loop: CASSQDPGGDSTDTQYF. The CDR3 coding sequence is TGTGCCAGCAGCCAAGATCCCGGGGGAGATAGCACAGATACGCAGTATTTT.

In its sample, this clone was seen a few times. The chain has TRBV28 and TRBJ1-5, with 7 nucleotides matching TRBD1. The junction had 10 bases not matched to a gene; V was cut back by 6 bases and J by 5 bases. From germline, CDR1 is MDHEN and CDR2 SYDVKM. CDR3 length equals 15 residues. CDR3 residues: CASRERGRRDQPQHF. CDR3 DNA sequence: TGTGCCAGCAGGGAGAGGGGGCGCAGGGATCAGCCCCAGCATTTT.

In this sample, this clone turned up a few times. V usage is TRBV28 and J usage is TRBJ2-7; D not resolved. Germline CDR1 and CDR2: MDHEN and SYDVKM. Trimming left V 6 bases short and J 12 bases short, with 21 bases between. The CDR3 has 13 amino acids. The DNA of the CDR3 is TGTGCCAGCAGCCCCAATCGCGCAGACAAAACGTACTTC. Amino acids: CASSPNRADKTYF.

The chain carries TRBV2 and TRBJ2-5, with D possibly TRBD1 on 5 matching bases. The V end was cut by 3 bases, the J end by 4 bases, with 12 bases between. Germline values: CDR1 SNHLY, CDR2 FYNNEI. The CDR3 length is 14 residues. CDR3 bases: TGTGCCAGCAGTGATCAGGGTGGTGGAGAGACCCAGTACTTC. Residues: CASSDQGGGETQYF.

The chain links TRBV28 to TRBJ2-3, with D possibly TRBD2 on 7 matching bases. In germline, CDR1 is MDHEN, CDR2 SYDVKM. V lost 3 bases to trimming and J lost 2 bases, with 15 bases between them. This CDR3 region has 16 residues. CDR3 in amino acids: CASSLGASGSTDTQYF. As DNA, the CDR3 is TGTGCCAGCAGTTTGGGGGCTAGCGGATCCACAGATACGCAGTATTTT.

This chain joins TRBV30 and TRBJ1-1; 9 bases line up with TRBD1. Losses at the gene ends were 3 bases for V and 4 bases for J; bases not matched to a gene: 9. Germline-derived CDR1 and CDR2 are GTSNPN and SVGIG (reference sequence). The CDR3 runs 15 residues. The CDR3 DNA reads TGTGCCTGGAGATCGGGACAGGGTTTGGTCACTGAAGCTTTCTTT. Translation: CAWRSGQGLVTEAFF.

J is TRBJ2-2 and V is TRBV11-3, with 10 bases matching TRBD1. V lost 5 bases, J lost 7 bases, and 10 bases stayed unmatched. Germline CDR1 is SGHNT and CDR2 is YENEEA. CDR3 length equals 16 residues. The DNA of the CDR3 is TGTGCCAGCAGCCAGGAGAGACAGGGGGCTGGCGGGGAGCTGTTTTTT. As protein: CASSQERQGAGGELFF.

This chain links TRBV18 with TRBJ2-7; 12 nucleotides match TRBD2. V was pared by 3 bases and J by 4 bases, with 4 bases of the junction left unmatched. The length of the CDR3 is 15 residues. CDR1 and CDR2 (germline): KGHSH, LQKENI. CDR3 DNA: TGTGCCAGCTCACCCCAACTAGCGGGGGGATACGAGCAGTACTTC. Residues: CASSPQLAGGYEQYF. Together with reference TRBV18 and TRBJ2-7, the CDR3 gives the full variable domain: NAGVMQNPRHLVRRRGQEARLRCSPMKGHSHVYWYRQLPEEGLKFMVYLQKENIIDESGMPKERFSAEFPKEGPSILRIQQVVRGDSAAYFCASSPQLAGGYEQYFGPGTRLTVT.

This clone showed up just a few times. The gene calls are TRBV7-9 and TRBJ1-1; D is possibly TRBD1 (5 bases). The V end was cut by 2 bases, the J end by 1 base, with 8 bases between. CDR3 size: 14 residues. From germline, CDR1 is SEHNR and CDR2 FQNEAQ (reference sequence). The chain's CDR3 is CASSLYQGNTEAFF. DNA of the CDR3: TGTGCCAGCAGCTTATATCAGGGGAACACTGAAGCTTTCTTT. Full variable domain (rest looked up from reference TRBV7-9 and TRBJ1-1): DTGVSQNPRHKITKRGQNVTFRCDPISEHNRLYWYRQTLGQGPEFLTYFQNEAQLEKSRLLSDRFSAERPKGSFSTLEIQRTEQGDSAMYLCASSLYQGNTEAFFGQGTRLTVV.

The chain joins TRBV30 to TRBJ2-1, with 12 positions matching TRBD2. The length of the CDR3 is 15 residues. CDR1 GTSNPN and CDR2 SVGIG come from the germline V gene (reference sequence). With 5 bases clipped from V and 4 bases from J, the junction kept 6 bases outside the gene matches. The CDR3 protein is CAWAPGTSGYNEQFF. The CDR3 nucleotides are TGTGCCTGGGCTCCCGGGACTAGCGGGTACAATGAGCAGTTCTTC.

The chain uses TRBV5-6 and TRBJ2-1, with D tentatively TRBD1 (6 bases). The CDR3 is made up of 16 amino acids. CDR1 SGHDT and CDR2 YYEEEE come from the germline V gene. The germline V and J ends were trimmed by 2 bases and 5 bases, with 17 bases remaining between them. CDR3 DNA sequence: TGTGCCAGCAGCTTTACTGGGACAATCCGGGACAATGAGCAGTTCTTC. This translates into CASSFTGTIRDNEQFF. Using reference TRBV5-6 and TRBJ2-1 for the parts outside the CDR3, the full variable domain is DAGVTQSPTHLIKTRGQQVTLRCSPKSGHDTVSWYQQALGQGPQFIFQYYEEEERQRGNFPDRFSGHQFPNYSSELNVNALLLGDSALYLCASSFTGTIRDNEQFFGPGTRLTVL.

The chain has TRBV19 and TRBJ2-3; the match to TRBD2 covers 16 bases. The germline V gene encodes CDR1 LNHDA and CDR2 SQIVND (reference sequence). V lost 10 bases, J lost 0 bases, and 16 bases stayed unmatched. CDR3 length: 20 residues. The CDR3 region is CATSVRRGLAGGASTDTQYF. The DNA of the CDR3 is TGTGCCACCTCGGTCCGGCGGGGACTAGCGGGGGGGGCTAGCACAGATACGCAGTATTTT. Full variable domain (missing parts from reference TRBV19 and TRBJ2-3): DGGITQSPKYLFRKEGQNVTLSCEQNLNHDAMYWYRQDPGQGLRLIYYSQIVNDFQKGDIAEGYSVSREKKESFPLTVTSAQKNPTAFYLCATSVRRGLAGGASTDTQYFGPGTRLTVL.

The CDR3 here is CASSPRQGAETQYF. The CDR3 nucleotides are TGTGCCAGCAGTCCAAGACAGGGAGCGGAGACCCAGTACTTC. The V call is TRBV27, the J call TRBJ2-5, with 7 bases fitting TRBD1. Germline V gene data show CDR1 as MNHEY and CDR2 as SMNVEV (reference sequence). J was trimmed by 5 bases and V by 5 bases; bases with no gene match: 8. This CDR3 contains 14 residues.

CDR3 nucleotides: TGTGCCAGCAGTTACAACTGGGCCTCCGGTGAGACCCAGTACTTC. Its translation: CASSYNWASGETQYF. The V call is TRBV6-5, the J call TRBJ2-5; D unclear. The CDR3 runs 15 residues. The germline gives CDR1 MNHEY, CDR2 SVGAGI. Trimming took 2 bases from V and 5 from J, leaving 15 bases between them.

The V call is TRBV28, the J call TRBJ1-5; no firm D call. Trimming cost V 3 bases and J 7 bases, with 7 bases left between them. This CDR3 spans 12 amino acids. Germline assignment: CDR1 MDHEN and CDR2 SYDVKM. The CDR3 sequence is CASSFRGQPQHF. The CDR3, as DNA: TGTGCCAGCAGTTTCCGGGGACAGCCCCAGCATTTT.

This chain's CDR3 is CSAARTGDEAFF. The CDR3 bases are TGCAGCGCCGCCCGGACAGGGGATGAAGCTTTCTTT. V is TRBV29-1 and J is TRBJ1-1; 9 nucleotides agree with TRBD1. Germline-derived CDR1 and CDR2 are SQVTM and ANQGSEA. The length of the CDR3 is 12 residues. V dropped 7 bases and J dropped 7; count of bases not matched to a gene: 7. The full variable domain, completed using reference TRBV29-1 and TRBJ1-1, is SAVISQKPSRDICQRGTSLTIQCQVDSQVTMMFWYRQQPGQSLTLIATANQGSEATYESGFVIDKFPISRPNLTFSTLTVSNMSPEDSSIYLCSAARTGDEAFFGQGTRLTVV.

The chain combines TRBV28 with TRBJ2-1; the match to TRBD2 covers 15 bases. Trimming took 6 bases from V and 8 from J; bases not matched to a gene: 11. Germline V gene data show CDR1 as MDHEN and CDR2 as SYDVKM. The length of the CDR3 is 17 residues. CDR3 coding DNA: TGTGCCAGCAGAGAAGGGACTAGCGGGGGGCAAAAGGATGAGCAGTTCTTC. This encodes CASREGTSGGQKDEQFF.

The rearrangement uses TRBV5-1 and TRBJ2-7; maybe TRBD2 (5 bases). V shed 1 base and J shed 5 bases, with 10 bases lying between them. CDR3 length: 13 residues. Germline CDR1 and CDR2: SGHRS and YFSETQ. CDR3 amino acids: CASSLRGSDEQYF. DNA of the CDR3: TGCGCCAGCAGCTTGCGAGGGTCGGACGAGCAGTACTTC.

The V and J genes are TRBV7-2 and TRBJ2-4; TRBD2 agrees at 9 bases. Germline CDR1 SGHTA, CDR2 FQGNSA. This CDR3 has 16 amino acids. V lost 5 bases, J lost 3 bases, and 8 bases stayed unmatched. This CDR3 is CASSPSARGGKNIQYF. The CDR3 region has the DNA TGTGCCAGCAGCCCCTCTGCGCGGGGGGGCAAAAACATTCAGTACTTC.

The V and J genes are TRBV6-4 and TRBJ1-5, with D unclear. V shed 5 bases and J shed 7 bases, with 12 bases lying between them. The CDR3 is 13 amino acids. Per germline, CDR1 MRHNA and CDR2 SNTAGT. CDR3 in DNA: TGTGCCAGCAGTCGTCCCGAACGGCAGCCCCAGCATTTT. It specifies CASSRPERQPQHF.

This chain links TRBV4-1 with TRBJ2-1; the match to TRBD2 covers 12 bases. Germline assignment: CDR1 MGHRA and CDR2 YSYEKL. With V trimmed by 0 bases and J by 8 bases, 11 bases remained unmatched. This CDR3 contains 18 residues. This CDR3 is CASSQERGSSGGAYEQFF. The CDR3 coding sequence is TGCGCCAGCAGCCAAGAGAGGGGTTCTAGCGGGGGGGCCTATGAGCAGTTCTTC.